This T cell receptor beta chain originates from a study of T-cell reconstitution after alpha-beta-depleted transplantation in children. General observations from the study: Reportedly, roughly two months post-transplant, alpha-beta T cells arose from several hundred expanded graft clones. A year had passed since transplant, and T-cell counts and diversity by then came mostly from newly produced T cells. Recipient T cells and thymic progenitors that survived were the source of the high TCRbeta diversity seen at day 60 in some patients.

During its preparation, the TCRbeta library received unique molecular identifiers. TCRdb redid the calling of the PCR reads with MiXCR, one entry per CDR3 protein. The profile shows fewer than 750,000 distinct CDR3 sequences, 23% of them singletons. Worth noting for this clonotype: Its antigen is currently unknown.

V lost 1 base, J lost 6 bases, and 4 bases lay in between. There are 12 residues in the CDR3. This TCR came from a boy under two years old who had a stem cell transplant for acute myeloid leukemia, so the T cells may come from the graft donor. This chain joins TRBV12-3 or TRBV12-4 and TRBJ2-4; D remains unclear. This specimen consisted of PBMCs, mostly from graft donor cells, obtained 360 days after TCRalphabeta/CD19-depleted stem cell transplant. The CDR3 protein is CASSLGSNIQYF. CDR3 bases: TGTGCCAGCAGTTTAGGCTCAAACATTCAGTACTTC.